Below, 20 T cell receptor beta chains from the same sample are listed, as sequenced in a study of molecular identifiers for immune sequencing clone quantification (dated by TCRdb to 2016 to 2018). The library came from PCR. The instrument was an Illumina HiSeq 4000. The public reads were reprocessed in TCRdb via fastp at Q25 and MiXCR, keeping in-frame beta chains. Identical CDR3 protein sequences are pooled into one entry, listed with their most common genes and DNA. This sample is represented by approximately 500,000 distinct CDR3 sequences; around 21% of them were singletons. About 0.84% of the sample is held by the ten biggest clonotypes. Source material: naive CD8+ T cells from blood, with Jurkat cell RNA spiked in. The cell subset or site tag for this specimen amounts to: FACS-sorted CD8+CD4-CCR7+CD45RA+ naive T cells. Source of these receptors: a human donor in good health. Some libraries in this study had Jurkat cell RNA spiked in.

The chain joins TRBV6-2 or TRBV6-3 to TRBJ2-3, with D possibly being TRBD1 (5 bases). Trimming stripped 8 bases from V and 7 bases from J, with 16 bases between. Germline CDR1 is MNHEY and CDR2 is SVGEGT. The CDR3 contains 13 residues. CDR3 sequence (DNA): TGTGCCAGCGGTCAGGGAAGGTGGAATACGCAGTATTTT. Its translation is CASGQGRWNTQYF.

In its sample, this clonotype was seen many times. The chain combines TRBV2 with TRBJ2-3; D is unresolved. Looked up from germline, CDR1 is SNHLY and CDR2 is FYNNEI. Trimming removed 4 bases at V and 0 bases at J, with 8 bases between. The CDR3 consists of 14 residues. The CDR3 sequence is CASSGTSSTDTQYF. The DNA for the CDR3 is TGTGCCAGCAGTGGGACGTCTAGCACAGATACGCAGTATTTT.

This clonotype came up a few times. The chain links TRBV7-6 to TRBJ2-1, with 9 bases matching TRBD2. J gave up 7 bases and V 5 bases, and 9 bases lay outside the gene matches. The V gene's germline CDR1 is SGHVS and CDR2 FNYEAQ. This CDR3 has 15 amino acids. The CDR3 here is CASSILAGTGNEQFF. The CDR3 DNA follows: TGTGCCAGCAGCATCCTAGCGGGGACGGGGAATGAGCAGTTCTTC.

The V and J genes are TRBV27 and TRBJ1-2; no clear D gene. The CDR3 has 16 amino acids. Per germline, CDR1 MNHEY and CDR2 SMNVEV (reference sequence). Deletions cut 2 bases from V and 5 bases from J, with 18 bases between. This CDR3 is CASSLAPPWGIYGYTF. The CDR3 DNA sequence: TGTGCCAGCAGTTTAGCCCCTCCGTGGGGTATTTATGGCTACACCTTC.

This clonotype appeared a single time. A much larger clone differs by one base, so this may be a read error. CDR3: CSARDLGRAYEQYF. CDR3 in DNA: TGCAGTGCTAGAGATTTGGGACGGGCCTACGAGCAGTACTTC. V usage is TRBV20-1 and J usage is TRBJ2-7; the D gene could be TRBD1 or TRBD2 (5 bases each). Germline assignment: CDR1 DFQATT and CDR2 SNEGSKA (reference sequence). Trimming stripped 0 bases from V and 2 bases from J, with 11 bases between. This CDR3 comprises 14 residues.

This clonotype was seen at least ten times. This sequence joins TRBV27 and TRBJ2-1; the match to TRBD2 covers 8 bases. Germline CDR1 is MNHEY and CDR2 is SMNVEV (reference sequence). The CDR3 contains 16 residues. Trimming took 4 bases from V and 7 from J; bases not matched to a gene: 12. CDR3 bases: TGTGCCAGCAGTTGGTTAACACCGGGACTAGTGAATGAGCAGTTCTTC. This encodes CASSWLTPGLVNEQFF.

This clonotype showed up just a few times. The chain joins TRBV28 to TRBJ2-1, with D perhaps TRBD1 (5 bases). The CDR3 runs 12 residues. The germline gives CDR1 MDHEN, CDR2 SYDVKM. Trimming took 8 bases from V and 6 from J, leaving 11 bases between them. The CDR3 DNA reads TGTGCCAGCGCATGGGGCCTCAATGAGCAGTTCTTC. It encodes CASAWGLNEQFF. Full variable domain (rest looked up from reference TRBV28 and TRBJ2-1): DVKVTQSSRYLVKRTGEKVFLECVQDMDHENMFWYRQDPGLGLRLIYFSYDVKMKEKGDIPEGYSVSREKKERFSLILESASTNQTSMYLCASAWGLNEQFFGPGTRLTVL.

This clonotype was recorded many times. The CDR3 region is CASSLAGGAADTQYF. The CDR3 DNA is TGTGCCAGCAGTCTCGCAGGGGGCGCAGCAGATACGCAGTATTTT. The chain carries TRBV28 and TRBJ2-3, with 8 bases lining up with TRBD1. Looked up from germline, CDR1 is MDHEN and CDR2 is SYDVKM. This CDR3 is built from 15 residues. Trimming removed 5 bases from V and 4 bases from J; junction bases left unmatched: 8.

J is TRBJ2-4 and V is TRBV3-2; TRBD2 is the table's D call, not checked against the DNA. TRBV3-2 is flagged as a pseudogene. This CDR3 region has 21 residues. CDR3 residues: CASSHRQAPGLAGVLENIQYF. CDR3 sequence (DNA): TGTGCCAGCAGCCATAGACAGGCCCCCGGACTAGCGGGAGTATTAGAAAACATTCAGTACTTC.

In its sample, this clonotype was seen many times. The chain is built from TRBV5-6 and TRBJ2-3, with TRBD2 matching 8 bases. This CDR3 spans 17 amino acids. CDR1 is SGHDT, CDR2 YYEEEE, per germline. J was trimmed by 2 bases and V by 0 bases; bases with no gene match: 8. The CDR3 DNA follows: TGTGCCAGCAGCTTGGGCTCCGGGACTAGTTTCACAGATACGCAGTATTTT. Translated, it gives CASSLGSGTSFTDTQYF.

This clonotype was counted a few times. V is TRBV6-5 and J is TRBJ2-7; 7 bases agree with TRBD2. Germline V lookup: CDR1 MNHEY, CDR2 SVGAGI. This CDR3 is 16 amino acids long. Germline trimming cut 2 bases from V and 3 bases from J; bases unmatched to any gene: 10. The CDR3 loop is CASSYGVASGIYEQYF. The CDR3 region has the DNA TGTGCCAGCAGTTACGGGGTAGCTAGCGGCATCTACGAGCAGTACTTC.

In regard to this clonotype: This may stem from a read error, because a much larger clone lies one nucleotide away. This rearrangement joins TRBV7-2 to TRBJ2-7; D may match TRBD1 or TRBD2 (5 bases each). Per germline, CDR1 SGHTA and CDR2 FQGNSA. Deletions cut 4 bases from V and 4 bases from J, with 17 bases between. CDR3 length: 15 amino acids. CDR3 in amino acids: CASSYRDAPSYEQYF. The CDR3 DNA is TGTGCCAGCAGCTACCGGGACGCCCCGTCTTACGAGCAGTACTTC.

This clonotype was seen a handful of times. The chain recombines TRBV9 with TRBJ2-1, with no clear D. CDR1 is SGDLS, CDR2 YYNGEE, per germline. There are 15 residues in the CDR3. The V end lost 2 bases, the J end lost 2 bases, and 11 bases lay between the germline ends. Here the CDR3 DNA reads TGTGCCAGCAGCGTTGGCCCGATGACCTACAATGAGCAGTTCTTC. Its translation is CASSVGPMTYNEQFF. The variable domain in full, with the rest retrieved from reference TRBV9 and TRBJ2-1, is DSGVTQTPKHLITATGQRVTLRCSPRSGDLSVYWYQQSLDQGLQFLIQYYNGEERAKGNILERFSAQQFPDLHSELNLSSLELGDSALYFCASSVGPMTYNEQFFGPGTRLTVL.

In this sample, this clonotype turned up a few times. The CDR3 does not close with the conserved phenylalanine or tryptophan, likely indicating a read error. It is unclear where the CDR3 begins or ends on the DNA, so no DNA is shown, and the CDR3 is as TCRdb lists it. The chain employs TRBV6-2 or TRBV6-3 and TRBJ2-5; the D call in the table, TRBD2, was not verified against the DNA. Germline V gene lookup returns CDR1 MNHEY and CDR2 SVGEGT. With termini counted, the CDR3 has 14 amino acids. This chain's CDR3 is CASSYSAGGPQETR.

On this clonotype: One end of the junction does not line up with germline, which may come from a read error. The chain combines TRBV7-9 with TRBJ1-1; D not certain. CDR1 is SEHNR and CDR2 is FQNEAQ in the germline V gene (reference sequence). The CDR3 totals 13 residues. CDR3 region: CASSSEANTEVFF. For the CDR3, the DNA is TGTGCCAGCAGCTCGGAAGCGAACACTGAAGTTTTCTTT.

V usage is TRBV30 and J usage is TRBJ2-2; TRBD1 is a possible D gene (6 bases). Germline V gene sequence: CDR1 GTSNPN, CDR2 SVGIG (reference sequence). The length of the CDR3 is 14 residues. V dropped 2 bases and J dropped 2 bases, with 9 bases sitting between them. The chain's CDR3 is CAWSKDSNTGELFF. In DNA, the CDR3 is TGTGCCTGGAGTAAGGACAGTAACACCGGGGAGCTGTTTTTT.

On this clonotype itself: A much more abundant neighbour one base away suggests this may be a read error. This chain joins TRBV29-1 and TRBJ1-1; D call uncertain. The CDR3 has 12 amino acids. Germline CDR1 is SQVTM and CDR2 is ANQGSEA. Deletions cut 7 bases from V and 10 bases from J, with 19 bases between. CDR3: CSAAYGLHGAFF. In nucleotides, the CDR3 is TGCAGCGCTGCCTACGGGTTACATGGAGCTTTCTTT.

This CDR3 reads CAKRDRVNTEAFF. CDR3 nucleotide sequence: TGTGCGAAAAGGGACAGGGTAAACACTGAAGCTTTCTTT. The chain couples TRBV6-5 to TRBJ1-1; 9 nucleotides match TRBD1. This CDR3 is 13 amino acids long. Germline V gives CDR1 MNHEY, CDR2 SVGAGI.

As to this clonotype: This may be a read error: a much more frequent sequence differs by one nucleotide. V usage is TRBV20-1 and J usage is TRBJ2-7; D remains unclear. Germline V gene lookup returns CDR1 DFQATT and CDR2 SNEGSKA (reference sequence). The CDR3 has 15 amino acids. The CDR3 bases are TGCAGTGCTAGAGATACGTTTGGATTCCCCTACGAGCGGTACTTC. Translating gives CSARDTFGFPYERYF.

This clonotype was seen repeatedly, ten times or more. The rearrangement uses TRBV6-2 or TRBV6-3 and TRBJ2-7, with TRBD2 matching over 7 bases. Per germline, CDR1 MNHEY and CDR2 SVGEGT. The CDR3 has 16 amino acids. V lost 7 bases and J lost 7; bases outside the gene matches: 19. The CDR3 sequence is CASTPWSGGSQGEQYF. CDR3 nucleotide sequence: TGTGCCAGCACTCCCTGGTCGGGGGGAAGCCAAGGGGAGCAGTACTTC.